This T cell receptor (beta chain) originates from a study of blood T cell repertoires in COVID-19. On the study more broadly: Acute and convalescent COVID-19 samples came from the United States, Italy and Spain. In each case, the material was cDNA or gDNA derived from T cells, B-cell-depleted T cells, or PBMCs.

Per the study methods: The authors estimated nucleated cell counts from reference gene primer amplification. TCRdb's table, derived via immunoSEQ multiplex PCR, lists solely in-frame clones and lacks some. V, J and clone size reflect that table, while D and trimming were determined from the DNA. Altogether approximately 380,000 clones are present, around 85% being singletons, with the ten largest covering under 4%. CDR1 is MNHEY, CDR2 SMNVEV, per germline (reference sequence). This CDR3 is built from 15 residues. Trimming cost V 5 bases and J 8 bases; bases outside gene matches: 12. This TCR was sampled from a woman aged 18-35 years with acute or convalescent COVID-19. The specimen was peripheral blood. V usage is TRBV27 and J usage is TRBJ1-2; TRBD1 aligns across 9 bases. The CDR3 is CASSLTGQGMGGYTF. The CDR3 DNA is TGTGCCAGCAGTCTTACCGGACAGGGGATGGGCGGCTACACCTTC.